This entry lists 21 T cell receptor beta chains sequenced from one sample in a study of blood T cell repertoires in COVID-19. TCRdb's copy holds only in-frame clones and misses some; the assay was immunoSEQ multiplex PCR. Among approximately 120,000 clones listed, roughly 83% were seen once. The sample consisted of peripheral blood. Every receptor here comes from a human donor in a cohort sampled during active COVID-19.

The chain recombines TRBV10-1 with TRBJ1-6, with D perhaps TRBD1 (6 bases). Germline loops: CDR1 WNHNN, CDR2 SYGVQD (reference sequence). V gave up 3 bases and J gave up 7 bases, with 10 bases separating them. The CDR3 length is 14 residues. The CDR3 bases are TGCGCCAGCAGTGAAGCAGGGGACAATTCACCCCTCCACTTT. Encoded protein: CASSEAGDNSPLHF.

This clone was observed a single time. The rearrangement joins TRBV5-1 to TRBJ2-7; tentative D call: TRBD1 (5 bases). Germline CDR1 is SGHRS and CDR2 is YFSETQ. Trimming took 0 bases from V and 3 from J, leaving 7 bases between them. The CDR3 length is 13 residues. The CDR3 reads CASSLGTGYEQYF. Written as DNA, the CDR3 is TGCGCCAGCAGCTTGGGTACAGGCTACGAGCAGTACTTC.

This chain uses TRBV11-2 with TRBJ1-2; 7 bases agree with TRBD1. Germline-derived CDR1 and CDR2 are SGHAT and FQNNGV. Trimming at V came to 3 bases and at J to 3 bases, leaving 13 bases not matched to a gene. CDR3 length: 17 amino acids. CDR3 loop: CASSFTATGTDDYGYTF. The CDR3 DNA follows: TGTGCCAGCAGCTTTACCGCGACCGGGACAGACGACTATGGCTACACCTTC.

The chain has TRBV27 and TRBJ2-3, with D maybe TRBD1 (7 bases). V lost 3 bases and J lost 6, with 13 bases in between. The CDR3 has 14 residues. Germline-derived CDR1 and CDR2 are MNHEY and SMNVEV (reference sequence). The CDR3 region is CASSFQGGPDTQYF. CDR3 in DNA: TGTGCCAGCAGTTTTCAGGGGGGTCCGGATACGCAGTATTTT.

This sequence joins TRBV19 and TRBJ2-1; a possible D gene is TRBD1 (6 bases). The CDR3 is 20 residues long. Germline CDR1 LNHDA, CDR2 SQIVND (reference sequence). Trimming removed 3 bases from V and 3 bases from J, with 27 bases in between. CDR3 loop: CASSIRTSDSLYRIYNEQFF. Written as DNA, the CDR3 is TGTGCCAGTAGTATCCGTACTTCGGACAGTTTATATCGCATCTACAATGAGCAGTTCTTC.

This sequence joins TRBV10-1 and TRBJ2-1; 8 bases map to TRBD2. V lost 0 bases and J lost 2; bases outside the gene matches: 6. The CDR3 has 17 residues. Germline assignment: CDR1 WNHNN and CDR2 SYGVQD (reference sequence). As DNA, the CDR3 is TGCGCCAGCAGTGAGTCTCTTAGCGGGGCCGCCTACAATGAGCAGTTCTTC. Translation gives CASSESLSGAAYNEQFF.

The sample holds a few counts of this clone. J is TRBJ1-5 and V is TRBV27; the D is unclear. The CDR3 has 14 residues. Germline CDR1 and CDR2: MNHEY and SMNVEV (reference sequence). V lost 2 bases and J 3 bases, leaving 8 bases between the germline ends. This CDR3 is CASSLRRSNQPQHF. CDR3 DNA: TGTGCCAGCAGTTTAAGGCGGTCCAATCAGCCCCAGCATTTT.

V and J are TRBV19 and TRBJ2-1; 10 bases line up with TRBD2. CDR1 and CDR2 from the germline V gene are LNHDA and SQIVND (reference sequence). With V trimmed by 4 bases and J by 1 base, 4 bases remained unmatched. CDR3 length equals 16 residues. CDR3 sequence (DNA): TGTGCCAGTAGTACTAGAGCGGGAGGGTCCTACAATGAGCAGTTCTTC. This encodes CASSTRAGGSYNEQFF.

The J gene is TRBJ2-3, the V gene TRBV18, with 7 bases identical to TRBD2. Germline assignment: CDR1 KGHSH and CDR2 LQKENI. CDR3 length: 15 residues. V lost 3 bases to trimming and J lost 2 bases; unmatched junction nucleotides: 5. This CDR3 reads CASSPGGDPTDTQYF. CDR3 sequence (DNA): TGTGCCAGCTCACCTGGGGGGGACCCCACAGATACGCAGTATTTT. Looking up the rest from reference TRBV18 and TRBJ2-3 gives the full variable domain: NAGVMQNPRHLVRRRGQEARLRCSPMKGHSHVYWYRQLPEEGLKFMVYLQKENIIDESGMPKERFSAEFPKEGPSILRIQQVVRGDSAAYFCASSPGGDPTDTQYFGPGTRLTVL.

As to this clone: In the same sample, other DNA sequences code for this CDR3. The rearrangement uses TRBV5-4 and TRBJ2-7, with 7 positions matching TRBD2. Germline lookup yields CDR1 SGHNT and CDR2 YYREEE (reference sequence). V lost 0 bases, J lost 0 bases, and 3 bases stayed unmatched. The CDR3 has 15 amino acids. The DNA for the CDR3 is TGTGCCAGCAGCTTGGGATTAGCGGGCTCCTACGAGCAGTACTTC. Amino acid sequence: CASSLGLAGSYEQYF.

This sequence joins TRBV12-3 or TRBV12-4 and TRBJ1-2; D call uncertain. The length of the CDR3 is 11 residues. V lost 2 bases to trimming and J lost 9 bases, with 7 bases between them. CDR3 sequence reads: CASSLRSRYTF. DNA for the CDR3: TGTGCCAGCAGTTTAAGGAGTCGCTACACCTTC.

This clone has a single count. V and J are TRBV27 and TRBJ2-7; D is unclear. Germline V lookup: CDR1 MNHEY, CDR2 SMNVEV (reference sequence). Trimming took off 5 bases at V and 0 bases at J, with 11 bases between the two ends. There are 14 residues in the CDR3. The CDR3 nucleotides read TGTGCCAGCAGTGCGTACGGGTCCTCCTACGAGCAGTACTTC. The encoded protein is CASSAYGSSYEQYF.

The chain couples TRBV10-3 to TRBJ2-6, with 8 bases fitting TRBD2. Trimming at V came to 7 bases and at J to 1 base, leaving 9 bases not matched to a gene. The germline V gene has CDR1 ENHRY and CDR2 SYGVKD. This CDR3 region has 17 residues. The CDR3 DNA follows: TGTGCCATCAACAAAGCGGGAGCGACTTCTGGGGCCAACGTCCTGACTTTC. Its protein is CAINKAGATSGANVLTF.

This sequence joins TRBV21-1 and TRBJ1-2; the table's D gene call, TRBD1, was not cross checked with the DNA. TRBV21-1 is recorded as a pseudogene. The CDR3 extends over 18 amino acids. CDR3 nucleotides: TGTGCCAGCAGCAAAGGGTGGGCCAGGGCCGATCACAACTATGGCTACACCTTC. Protein product: CASSKGWARADHNYGYTF.

The gene calls are TRBV11-2 and TRBJ2-1; 14 nucleotides agree with TRBD2. This CDR3 region has 18 residues. The V and J ends lost 5 bases and 5 bases, in that order; junction bases with no gene match: 11. The germline V gene has CDR1 SGHAT and CDR2 FQNNGV. CDR3 nucleotide sequence: TGTGCCAGCAGCCCGGGAGTGGGGACTAGCGGGAGAAACAATGAGCAGTTCTTC. It translates to CASSPGVGTSGRNNEQFF.

V is TRBV7-9 and J is TRBJ2-5; D is perhaps TRBD2 (5 bases). V gave up 0 bases and J gave up 4 bases, with 15 bases separating them. The CDR3 sequence is 16 residues long. Germline V CDR1 and CDR2: SEHNR, FQNEAQ (reference sequence). CDR3 protein: CASSLAGEGFRETQYF. The CDR3 region has the DNA TGTGCCAGCAGCTTAGCGGGAGAGGGTTTCCGAGAGACCCAGTACTTC.

This rearrangement joins TRBV18 to TRBJ1-1; D is possibly TRBD1 (6 bases). There are 16 residues in the CDR3. The V gene's germline CDR1 is KGHSH and CDR2 LQKENI. V lost 0 bases, J lost 0 bases, and 11 bases lay in between. CDR3 sequence: CASSPPWTDMNTEAFF. CDR3 DNA sequence: TGTGCCAGCTCACCACCCTGGACAGACATGAACACTGAAGCTTTCTTT.

The V gene is TRBV6-5, the J gene TRBJ2-7, with TRBD1 matching over 8 bases. V lost 5 bases, J lost 2 bases, and 5 bases stayed unmatched. Germline V gene sequence: CDR1 MNHEY, CDR2 SVGAGI. The CDR3 contains 14 residues. DNA for the CDR3: TGTGCCAGCAGTCGGACAGGGCTCCCCTACGAGCAGTACTTC. It translates to CASSRTGLPYEQYF.

CDR3 nucleotide sequence: TGTGCCAGCAGCTTGGGACAGGGTAATGGCTACACCTTC. It encodes CASSLGQGNGYTF. V gene TRBV5-4 combines with J gene TRBJ1-2; 7 bases fit TRBD1. V dropped 0 bases and J dropped 6; count of bases not matched to a gene: 2. This CDR3 is built from 13 residues. Germline-derived CDR1 and CDR2 are SGHNT and YYREEE (reference sequence).

This sequence joins TRBV28 and TRBJ2-1, with 10 bases matching TRBD2. The CDR3 consists of 16 residues. The germline CDR1 and CDR2 sequences are MDHEN and SYDVKM. The J segment lost 2 bases and the V segment lost 4 bases, leaving 5 bases of the junction unmatched. The CDR3, as DNA: TGTGCCAGCAGTTCCTCGGGACTAGCGACCTACAATGAGCAGTTCTTC. Translation gives CASSSSGLATYNEQFF.

This clone was observed a handful of times. The J gene is TRBJ1-6, the V gene TRBV5-1; 7 bases match TRBD1. The V gene end was trimmed by 4 bases and the J gene end by 5 bases; junction bases not matched to a gene: 3. This CDR3 has 14 residues. Germline CDR1 SGHRS, CDR2 YFSETQ. CDR3 sequence (DNA): TGCGCCAGCAGCCCTCAGGGGGATAATTCACCCCTCCACTTT. This gives the protein CASSPQGDNSPLHF.